This entry lists 14 T cell receptor beta chains sequenced from one sample in a study of Ad26.COV2.S vaccination and SARS-CoV-2 variants. The treatment is: roughly 19 received Ad26.COV2.S at low or high dose, single or two shots; about 5 received placebo; per-sample allocation not given. The investigators took samples on day 63 after the first vaccine or placebo injection. The repertoire was sequenced with immunoSEQ multiplex PCR; TCRdb's copy has only in-frame clones and lacks some. The top ten hold roughly 10% of the sample, which has 300,000 to 400,000 clones, approximately 86% seen once. The sequencing here drew on peripheral blood, taken in a trial of Ad26.COV2.S vaccine versus placebo. The source is a person between 18 and 65 years old who received the Ad26.COV2.S COVID-19 vaccine or a placebo.

V is TRBV28 and J is TRBJ2-1, with a possible D match to TRBD2 (6 bases). Trimming removed 8 bases at V and 8 bases at J, with 7 bases between. CDR3 length: 10 residues. Per the germline V gene, CDR1 is MDHEN and CDR2 is SYDVKM. CDR3 DNA sequence: TGTGCCAGCGGGGAGGATGAGCAGTTCTTC. This encodes CASGEDEQFF. Combining the CDR3 with reference TRBV28 and TRBJ2-1 gives the whole variable domain DVKVTQSSRYLVKRTGEKVFLECVQDMDHENMFWYRQDPGLGLRLIYFSYDVKMKEKGDIPEGYSVSREKKERFSLILESASTNQTSMYLCASGEDEQFFGPGTRLTVL.

The chain employs TRBV7-3 and TRBJ2-2; the D gene could be TRBD1 or TRBD2 (5 bases each). The CDR3 spans 14 residues. Per the germline V gene, CDR1 is SGHTA and CDR2 is FQGTGA. V was cut by 4 bases and J by 0 bases, with 6 bases left in between. The CDR3 DNA sequence: TGTGCCAGCAGCTCGGGACCGAACACCGGGGAGCTGTTTTTT. Protein sequence: CASSSGPNTGELFF. Complete variable domain (other parts from reference TRBV7-3 and TRBJ2-2): GAGVSQTPSNKVTEKGKYVELRCDPISGHTALYWYRQSLGQGPEFLIYFQGTGAADDSGLPNDRFFAVRPEGSVSTLKIQRTERGDSAVYLCASSSGPNTGELFFGEGSRLTVL.

V is TRBV7-3 and J is TRBJ2-2; the D gene is possibly TRBD1 (6 bases). The CDR3 sequence is 15 residues long. Trimming took off 6 bases at V and 1 base at J, with 12 bases between the two ends. Germline CDR1 is SGHTA and CDR2 is FQGTGA. The CDR3: CASRGASGNTGELFF. DNA for the CDR3: TGTGCCAGCAGGGGGGCGAGTGGGAACACCGGGGAGCTGTTTTTT.

The chain couples TRBV10-3 to TRBJ2-4; D call uncertain. V lost 4 bases, J lost 7 bases, and 11 bases lay in between. Germline lookup yields CDR1 ENHRY and CDR2 SYGVKD. The CDR3 sequence is 13 residues long. The CDR3 loop is CAISGTETNIQYF. CDR3 DNA: TGTGCCATCAGTGGGACGGAAACCAACATTCAGTACTTC.

V gene TRBV5-4 combines with J gene TRBJ2-5, with D possibly being TRBD1 (6 bases). Germline CDR1 is SGHNT and CDR2 is YYREEE (reference sequence). V lost 4 bases and J lost 1, with 8 bases in between. This CDR3 comprises 13 residues. CDR3 amino acids: CASSKDSQETQYF. CDR3 nucleotides: TGTGCCAGCAGCAAGGACAGCCAAGAGACCCAGTACTTC.

The J gene is TRBJ2-3, the V gene TRBV28; D is possibly TRBD2 (5 bases). CDR3 length equals 15 residues. Germline CDR1 MDHEN, CDR2 SYDVKM. V shed 6 bases and J shed 0 bases, with 13 bases lying between them. CDR3 bases: TGTGCCAGCAGCCGAGGGTTCGCTAGCACAGATACGCAGTATTTT. This encodes CASSRGFASTDTQYF.

The chain has TRBV6-5 and TRBJ1-2, with D maybe TRBD1 (5 bases). The CDR3 spans 14 residues. CDR1 is MNHEY, CDR2 SVGAGI, per germline. Trimming took 5 bases from V and 2 from J, leaving 12 bases between them. The CDR3 loop is CASSRQGANYGYTF. The CDR3, as DNA: TGTGCCAGCAGTCGTCAGGGAGCCAACTATGGCTACACCTTC.

V gene TRBV28 combines with J gene TRBJ2-3; D gene uncertain. The CDR3 spans 13 residues. Germline V gene sequence: CDR1 MDHEN, CDR2 SYDVKM. V dropped 3 bases and J dropped 10 bases, with 14 bases sitting between them. CDR3 sequence: CASSFPQIHSQYF. The DNA of the CDR3 is TGTGCCAGCAGTTTCCCCCAAATACACTCGCAGTATTTT.

The rearrangement joins TRBV19 to TRBJ2-6; D ambiguous. The CDR3 is 16 residues long. Germline assignment: CDR1 LNHDA and CDR2 SQIVND (reference sequence). The V end was cut by 3 bases, the J end by 5 bases, with 14 bases between. The chain's CDR3 is CASSINRETRANVLTF. In DNA form, the CDR3 reads TGTGCCAGTAGTATTAATAGGGAAACTCGGGCCAACGTCCTGACTTTC.

The chain carries TRBV7-6 and TRBJ2-7, with 9 bases identical to TRBD2. Germline lookup yields CDR1 SGHVS and CDR2 FNYEAQ. Losses at the gene ends were 5 bases for V and 1 base for J; bases not matched to a gene: 9. The CDR3 covers 16 residues. CDR3 sequence (DNA): TGTGCCAGCAGCCCGAACCTAGCGGGGCTTTCCTACGAGCAGTACTTC. Translating it yields CASSPNLAGLSYEQYF.

The chain is built from TRBV9 and TRBJ1-1; 7 bases map to TRBD1. Germline V gives CDR1 SGDLS, CDR2 YYNGEE. This CDR3 contains 16 residues. After removal of 6 bases from V and 0 bases from J, the junction contained 11 bases not matched to a gene. The DNA for the CDR3 is TGTGCCAGCACCCCGCAGGGGGGACAACTGAACACTGAAGCTTTCTTT. Protein sequence: CASTPQGGQLNTEAFF.

The chain recombines TRBV6-5 with TRBJ2-1; D possibly uses TRBD1 or TRBD2 (6 bases each). CDR3 size: 14 residues. V lost 3 bases to trimming and J lost 10 bases, with 16 bases between them. The germline V gene encodes CDR1 MNHEY and CDR2 SVGAGI. In DNA, the CDR3 is TGTGCCAGCAGTTATCGGGGGCGGAGTTTGGAGCAGTTCTTC. This codes for CASSYRGRSLEQFF.

J is TRBJ2-3 and V is TRBV6-5, with D tentatively TRBD2 (7 bases). The germline CDR1 and CDR2 sequences are MNHEY and SVGAGI. Trimming left V 6 bases short and J 4 bases short, with 14 bases between. This CDR3 has 14 residues. The CDR3: CASRRTRGADTQYF. DNA for the CDR3: TGTGCCAGCAGGCGGACTAGGGGGGCAGATACGCAGTATTTT.

The V and J genes are TRBV4-3 and TRBJ1-2; 10 positions agree with TRBD1. Germline V gene data show CDR1 as LGHNA and CDR2 as YSLEER. The V gene end was trimmed by 0 bases and the J gene end by 7 bases; junction bases not matched to a gene: 11. CDR3 length: 17 amino acids. In nucleotides, the CDR3 is TGCGCCAGCAGCCAAGACTGGGCGGACAGGGGGAAGGTTGGCTACACCTTC. This translates into CASSQDWADRGKVGYTF.